Given below is one T cell receptor (beta chain) in context. The antigen remains unidentified. The entry originates in a study of T cells in Graves' hyperthyroidism and ophthalmopathy. Overall study findings and caveats: Within blood appeared most thyroid clonotypes that had expanded above 0.001.

Newly diagnosed hyperthyroidism, duration under 2 months, in patients aged 18 to 65. The CDR3 length is 13 residues. V was pared by 6 bases and J by 10 bases, with 11 bases of the junction left unmatched. TCR beta CDR3 region amplification was performed from RNA transcripts. RT-PCR in the first round (using the HTBI primer set) targeted the TCR CDR3. Via MiXCR, TCRdb re-called the multiplex PCR reads, giving one row per CDR3 protein. This table holds some 400,000 distinct CDR3 sequences, 15% to 20% found once. The gene calls are TRBV12-3 or TRBV12-4 and TRBJ1-1; 7 nucleotides align to TRBD1. The TCR was taken from a woman aged 18-29 years with Graves' hyperthyroidism. The sequenced material came from blood. The CDR3 sequence is CASRPPTGAPAFF. The CDR3, as DNA: TGTGCCAGCAGGCCTCCAACAGGGGCCCCAGCTTTCTTT.